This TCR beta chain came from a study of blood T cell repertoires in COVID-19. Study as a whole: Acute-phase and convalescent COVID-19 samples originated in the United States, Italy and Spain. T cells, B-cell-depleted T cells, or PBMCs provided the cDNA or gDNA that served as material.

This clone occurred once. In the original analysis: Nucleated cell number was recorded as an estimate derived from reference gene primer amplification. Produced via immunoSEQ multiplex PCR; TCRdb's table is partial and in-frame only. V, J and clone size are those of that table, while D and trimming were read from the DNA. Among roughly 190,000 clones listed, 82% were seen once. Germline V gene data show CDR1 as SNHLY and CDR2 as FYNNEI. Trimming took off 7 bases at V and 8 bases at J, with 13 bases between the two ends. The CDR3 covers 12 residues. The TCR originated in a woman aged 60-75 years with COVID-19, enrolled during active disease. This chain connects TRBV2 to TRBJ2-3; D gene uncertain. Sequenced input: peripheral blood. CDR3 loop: CASTIGTGTQYF. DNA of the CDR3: TGTGCCAGCACCATAGGCACGGGTACGCAGTATTTT.